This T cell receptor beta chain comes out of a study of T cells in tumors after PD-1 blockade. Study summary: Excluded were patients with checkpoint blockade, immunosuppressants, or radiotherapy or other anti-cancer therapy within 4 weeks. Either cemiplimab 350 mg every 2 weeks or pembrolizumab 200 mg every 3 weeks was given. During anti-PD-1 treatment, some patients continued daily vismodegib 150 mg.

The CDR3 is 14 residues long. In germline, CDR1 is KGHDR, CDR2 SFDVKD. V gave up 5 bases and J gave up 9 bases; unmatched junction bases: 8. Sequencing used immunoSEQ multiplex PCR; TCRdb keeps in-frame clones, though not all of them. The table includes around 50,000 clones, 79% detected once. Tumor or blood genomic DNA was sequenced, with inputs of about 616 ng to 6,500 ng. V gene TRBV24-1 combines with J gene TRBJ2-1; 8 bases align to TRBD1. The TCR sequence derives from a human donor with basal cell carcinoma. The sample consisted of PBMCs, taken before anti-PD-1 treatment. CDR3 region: CATSVEDRAIEQFF. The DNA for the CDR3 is TGTGCCACCAGTGTCGAGGACAGGGCAATTGAGCAGTTCTTC.